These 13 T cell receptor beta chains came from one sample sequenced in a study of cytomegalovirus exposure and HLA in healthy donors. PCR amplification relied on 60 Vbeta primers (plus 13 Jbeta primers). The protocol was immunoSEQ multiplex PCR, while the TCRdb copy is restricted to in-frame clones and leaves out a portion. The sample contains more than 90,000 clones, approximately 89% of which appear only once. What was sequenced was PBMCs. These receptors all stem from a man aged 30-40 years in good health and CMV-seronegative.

The CDR3 DNA follows: TGTGCCAGCAGCCCTAGTGGGGCGGAGGGAAATGGCTACACCTTC. This translates into CASSPSGAEGNGYTF. The V and J genes are TRBV7-9 and TRBJ1-2; the D gene is possibly TRBD1 (5 bases). Germline CDR1 and CDR2: SEHNR and FQNEAQ (reference sequence). The CDR3 contains 15 residues. Trimming shortened V by 5 bases and J by 6 bases, and 19 bases separated the two germline ends.

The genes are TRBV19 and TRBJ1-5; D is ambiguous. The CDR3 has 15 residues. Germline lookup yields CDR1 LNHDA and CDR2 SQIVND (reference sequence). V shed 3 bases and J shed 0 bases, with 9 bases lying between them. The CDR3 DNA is TGTGCCAGTAGTATTGTAAGGAGTAGCAATCAGCCCCAGCATTTT. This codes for CASSIVRSSNQPQHF. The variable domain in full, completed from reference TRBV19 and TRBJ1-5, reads DGGITQSPKYLFRKEGQNVTLSCEQNLNHDAMYWYRQDPGQGLRLIYYSQIVNDFQKGDIAEGYSVSREKKESFPLTVTSAQKNPTAFYLCASSIVRSSNQPQHFGDGTRLSIL.

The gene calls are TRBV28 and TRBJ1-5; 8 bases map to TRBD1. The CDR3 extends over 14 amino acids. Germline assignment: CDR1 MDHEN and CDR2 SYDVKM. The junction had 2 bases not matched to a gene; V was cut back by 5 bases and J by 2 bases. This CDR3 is CASSPQGGNQPQHF. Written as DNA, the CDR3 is TGTGCCAGCAGTCCACAGGGGGGCAATCAGCCCCAGCATTTT. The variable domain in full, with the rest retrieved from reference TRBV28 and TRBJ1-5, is DVKVTQSSRYLVKRTGEKVFLECVQDMDHENMFWYRQDPGLGLRLIYFSYDVKMKEKGDIPEGYSVSREKKERFSLILESASTNQTSMYLCASSPQGGNQPQHFGDGTRLSIL.

The CDR3: CASNGGLSYNSPLHF. The CDR3 coding sequence is TGTGCCAGCAATGGAGGGCTCTCCTATAATTCACCCCTCCACTTT. The gene calls are TRBV5-6 and TRBJ1-6; D unclear. V lost 6 bases and J 0 bases, leaving 10 bases between the germline ends. The CDR3 consists of 15 residues. Looked up from germline, CDR1 is SGHDT and CDR2 is YYEEEE.

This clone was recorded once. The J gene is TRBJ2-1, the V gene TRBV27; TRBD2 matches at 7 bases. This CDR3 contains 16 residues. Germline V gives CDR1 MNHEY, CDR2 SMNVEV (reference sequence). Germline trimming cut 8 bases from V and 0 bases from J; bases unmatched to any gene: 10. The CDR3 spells CASRLAGESSYNEQFF. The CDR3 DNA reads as TGTGCCAGCCGACTCGCGGGGGAGAGCTCCTACAATGAGCAGTTCTTC.

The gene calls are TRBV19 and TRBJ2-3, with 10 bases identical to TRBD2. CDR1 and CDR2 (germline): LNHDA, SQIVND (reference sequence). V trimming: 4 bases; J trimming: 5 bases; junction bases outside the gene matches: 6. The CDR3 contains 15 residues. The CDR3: CASSTSGSLLDTQYF. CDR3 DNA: TGTGCCAGTAGTACTAGCGGGAGTCTTTTAGATACGCAGTATTTT.

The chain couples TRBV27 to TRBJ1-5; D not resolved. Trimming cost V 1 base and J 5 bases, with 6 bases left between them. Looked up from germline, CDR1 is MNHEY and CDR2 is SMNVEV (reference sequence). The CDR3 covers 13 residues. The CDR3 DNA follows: TGTGCCAGCAGTTTATACGCGGATCAGCCCCAGCATTTT. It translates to CASSLYADQPQHF.

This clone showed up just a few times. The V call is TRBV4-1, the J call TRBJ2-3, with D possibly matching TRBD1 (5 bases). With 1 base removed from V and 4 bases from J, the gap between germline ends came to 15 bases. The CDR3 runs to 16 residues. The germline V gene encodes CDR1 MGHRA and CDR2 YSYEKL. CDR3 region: CASSQVQAGFADTQYF. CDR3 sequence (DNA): TGCGCCAGCAGCCAAGTTCAGGCAGGGTTCGCAGATACGCAGTATTTT.

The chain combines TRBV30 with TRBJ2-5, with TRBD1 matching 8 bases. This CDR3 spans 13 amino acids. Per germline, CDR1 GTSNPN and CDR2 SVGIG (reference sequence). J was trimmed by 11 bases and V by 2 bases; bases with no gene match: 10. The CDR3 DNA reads TGTGCCTGGAGTTCCGGACAGGGACGATCGCAGTACTTC. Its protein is CAWSSGQGRSQYF.

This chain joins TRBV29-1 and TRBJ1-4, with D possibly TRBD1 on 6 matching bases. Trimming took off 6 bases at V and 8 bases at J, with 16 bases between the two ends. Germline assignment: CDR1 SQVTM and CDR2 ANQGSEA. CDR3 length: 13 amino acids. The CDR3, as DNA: TGCAGCGTGATTGACAGGTCGGGGGAAAAACTGTTTTTT. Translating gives CSVIDRSGEKLFF.

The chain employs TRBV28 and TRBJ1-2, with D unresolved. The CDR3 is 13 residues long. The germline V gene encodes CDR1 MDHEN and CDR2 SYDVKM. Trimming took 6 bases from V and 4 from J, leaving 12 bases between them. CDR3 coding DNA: TGTGCCAGCAGCACCAGTCAACGCTATGGCTACACCTTC. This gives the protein CASSTSQRYGYTF.

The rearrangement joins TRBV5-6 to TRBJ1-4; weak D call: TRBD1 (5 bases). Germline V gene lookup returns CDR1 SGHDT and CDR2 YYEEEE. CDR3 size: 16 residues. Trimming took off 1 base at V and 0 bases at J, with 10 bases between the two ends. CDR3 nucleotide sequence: TGTGCCAGCAGCTTGAAAGTAGGGGCAACTAATGAAAAACTGTTTTTT. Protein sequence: CASSLKVGATNEKLFF.

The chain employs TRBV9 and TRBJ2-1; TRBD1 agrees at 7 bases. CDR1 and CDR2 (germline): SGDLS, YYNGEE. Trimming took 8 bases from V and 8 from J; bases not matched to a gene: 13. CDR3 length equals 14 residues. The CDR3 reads CASFPNRGFDEQFF. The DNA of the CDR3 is TGTGCCAGTTTTCCTAACAGGGGCTTCGATGAGCAGTTCTTC.